The clone carrying this TCR beta chain was found a few times. V shed 5 bases, J shed 4 bases, and the junction held 7 bases outside the gene matches. Germline lookup yields CDR1 SGHAT and CDR2 FQNNGV. This CDR3 contains 16 residues. TCRdb analysed the RT-PCR reads with MiXCR anew, one entry per CDR3 protein. The sample carries about 680,000 distinct CDR3 sequences, 13% to 15% recorded once. Sequences were obtained from memory CD4+ T cells from blood. This receptor was obtained from a female donor in good health, serving as a healthy control. This chain connects TRBV11-2 to TRBJ2-1; TRBD2 matches 11 bases. The CDR3 loop reads CASSLSGRAVYNEQFF. In DNA form, the CDR3 reads TGTGCCAGCAGCCTTAGCGGGAGGGCAGTTTACAATGAGCAGTTCTTC.